These T cell receptor beta chains were read from a single sample in a study of OX40 agonist ivuxolimab in advanced cancers. Clones were sequenced by immunoSEQ multiplex PCR, and TCRdb holds only the in-frame ones, with some missing. This sample has more than 20,000 clones, with around nine tenths found just once. Sequenced material: CD4+ or CD8+ T cells sorted from blood, taken in a trial of the OX40 agonist ivuxolimab. Receptor source: an adult with an advanced solid tumor such as melanoma, head and neck, liver or kidney cancer. The CDR3 runs from the conserved cysteine through the conserved F or W. D genes are given only for firm matches. A row's size may be missing; if present it is once, few, many or a size class.

clone_size j_call v_call d_call cdr3_aa cdr3_nt
NA TRBJ2-1 TRBV14 TRBD2 CASSLRLAGGYNEQFF TGTGCCAGCAGCCTAAGACTAGCGGGAGGCTACAATGAGCAGTTCTTC
NA TRBJ1-2 TRBV27 NA CASSYTAAGSGYTF TGTGCCAGCAGTTACACGGCGGCTGGGAGCGGCTACACCTTC
NA TRBJ2-7 TRBV6-5 NA CASSYYPGSPYEQYF TGTGCCAGCAGTTACTACCCAGGTAGCCCCTACGAGCAGTACTTC
NA TRBJ2-7 TRBV30 NA CAWTLLRHEQYF TGTGCCTGGACGCTTCTGCGCCACGAGCAGTACTTC
once TRBJ1-5 TRBV27 NA CASSFVVNQPQHF TGTGCCAGCAGTTTCGTTGTAAATCAGCCCCAGCATTTT
NA TRBJ2-5 TRBV7-3 NA CASSLFGGQETQYF TGTGCCAGCAGCTTATTCGGGGGCCAAGAGACCCAGTACTTC
once TRBJ1-1 TRBV7-6 NA CASSLAWGGGEAFF TGTGCCAGCAGCTTAGCCTGGGGCGGGGGTGAAGCTTTCTTT
once TRBJ2-7 TRBV28 TRBD1 CASSSPGQGRPEQYF TGTGCCAGCAGTTCCCCGGGACAGGGACGCCCCGAGCAGTACTTC
once TRBJ2-7 TRBV28 NA CASSPISGKIYEQYF TGTGCCAGCAGTCCAATTAGCGGAAAAATCTACGAGCAGTACTTC
large TRBJ1-2 TRBV2 TRBD1 CASGTGGSGLDYGYTF TGTGCCAGCGGTACAGGGGGATCCGGACTCGACTATGGCTACACCTTC
once TRBJ1-5 TRBV6-5 TRBD1 CASSPQGADQPQHF TGTGCCAGCAGTCCACAGGGGGCAGATCAGCCCCAGCATTTT
NA TRBJ2-2 TRBV19 NA CASKEIVGLNTGELFF TGTGCCAGTAAAGAGATCGTGGGACTTAACACCGGGGAGCTGTTTTTT
NA TRBJ1-4 TRBV4-1 NA CASSQVMGNEKLFF TGCGCCAGCAGCCAAGTAATGGGGAATGAAAAACTGTTTTTT
once TRBJ1-2 TRBV29-1 TRBD1 CSVPGQGAHGYTF TGCAGCGTACCGGGACAGGGGGCGCATGGCTACACCTTC
NA TRBJ2-7 TRBV28 NA CATKGPGAYEQYF TGTGCCACCAAAGGCCCGGGAGCCTACGAGCAGTACTTC
NA TRBJ2-7 TRBV9 TRBD2 CASSPSGGPLEQYF TGTGCCAGCAGCCCTAGCGGAGGCCCTCTGGAGCAGTACTTC
NA TRBJ1-2 TRBV20-1 NA CSAPTGGYTF TGCAGTGCACCGACAGGTGGCTACACCTTC
NA TRBJ2-2 TRBV7-3 NA CASSLQANTGELFF TGTGCCAGCAGCTTGCAGGCGAACACCGGGGAGCTGTTTTTT
once TRBJ2-7 TRBV11-2 NA CASSLEAWGRLEQYF TGTGCCAGCAGCTTAGAGGCCTGGGGCCGGCTCGAGCAGTACTTC
NA TRBJ2-6 TRBV6-7 NA CASSDCKRFTKSGQRPDF TGTGCCAGCAGTGATTGCAAGCGTTTTACAAAGTCGGGCCAACGTCCTGACTTC
NA TRBJ1-5 TRBV6-6 NA CASSQGYSNQPQHF TGTGCCAGCAGTCAGGGGTATAGCAATCAGCCCCAGCATTTT
NA TRBJ2-7 TRBV11-2 NA CASSLPGSYEQYF TGTGCCAGCAGCTTACCGGGATCCTACGAGCAGTACTTC
few TRBJ1-1 TRBV6-6 NA CASMSWTEAFF TGTGCCAGCATGTCATGGACTGAAGCTTTCTTT
once TRBJ2-1 TRBV11-2 NA CASSFFSGEQFF TGTGCCAGCAGCTTTTTCTCGGGTGAGCAGTTCTTC
NA TRBJ2-2 TRBV11-2 TRBD2 CASSLGTSSAGELFF TGTGCCAGCAGCTTAGGGACTAGTTCGGCCGGGGAGCTGTTTTTT
NA TRBJ2-5 TRBV6-1 NA CASSEGSEETQYF TGTGCCAGCAGTGAAGGGTCAGAAGAGACCCAGTACTTC
NA TRBJ2-2 TRBV7-2 NA CASSLRLQTTGELFF TGTGCCAGCAGCTTACGACTACAGACCACCGGGGAGCTGTTTTTT
NA TRBJ2-1 TRBV6-5 TRBD2 CASTAGGEENEQFF TGTGCCAGCACTGCGGGGGGGGAAGAAAATGAGCAGTTCTTC
NA TRBJ1-1 TRBV7-9 NA CASSLTGLNTEAFF TGTGCCAGCAGCTTAACAGGATTGAACACTGAAGCTTTCTTT
NA TRBJ2-1 TRBV7-8 TRBD1 CASSLDRDYNEQFF TGTGCCAGCAGCCTAGACAGGGACTACAATGAGCAGTTCTTC